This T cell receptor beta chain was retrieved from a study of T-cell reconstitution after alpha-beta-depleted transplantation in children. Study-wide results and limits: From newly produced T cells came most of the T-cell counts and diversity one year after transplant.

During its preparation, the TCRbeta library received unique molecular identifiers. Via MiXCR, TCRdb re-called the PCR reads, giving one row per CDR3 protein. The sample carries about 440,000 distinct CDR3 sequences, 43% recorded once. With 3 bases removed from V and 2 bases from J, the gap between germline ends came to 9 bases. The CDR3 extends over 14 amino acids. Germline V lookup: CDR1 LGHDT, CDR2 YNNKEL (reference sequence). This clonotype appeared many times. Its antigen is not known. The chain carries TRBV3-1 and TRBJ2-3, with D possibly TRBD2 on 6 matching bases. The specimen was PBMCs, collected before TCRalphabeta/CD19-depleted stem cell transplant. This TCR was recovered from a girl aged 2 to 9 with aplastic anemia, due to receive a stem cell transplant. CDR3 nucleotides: TGTGCCAGCAGCCAGGAGGGAATCACAGATACGCAGTATTTT. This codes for CASSQEGITDTQYF.